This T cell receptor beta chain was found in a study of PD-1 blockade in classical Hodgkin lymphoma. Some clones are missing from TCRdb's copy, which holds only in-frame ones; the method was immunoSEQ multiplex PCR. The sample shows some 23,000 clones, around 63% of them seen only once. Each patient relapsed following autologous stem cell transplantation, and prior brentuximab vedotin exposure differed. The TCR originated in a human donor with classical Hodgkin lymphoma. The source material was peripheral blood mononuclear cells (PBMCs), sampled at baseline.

The CDR3 region is CASSELANTEAFF. CDR3 in DNA: TGTGCCAGTAGTGAACTCGCGAACACTGAAGCTTTCTTT. The rearrangement joins TRBV19 to TRBJ1-1; D unresolved. Germline V gene sequence: CDR1 LNHDA, CDR2 SQIVND (reference sequence). The CDR3 is 13 amino acids. Trimming took 5 bases from V and 1 from J, leaving 8 bases between them.